The 30 T cell receptor beta chains below were found in one sample sequenced in a study of shared clonotypes between healthy human individuals. Repertoires were generated with immunoSEQ multiplex PCR, while TCRdb's copy carries only in-frame clones and drops some. The sample contains roughly 1,500,000 clones, around 98% of which appear only once. The sample comprised naive CD4+ T cells sorted from blood. Documented subset: CD45RA+ positively selected. These receptors originate from a man aged 25-45 years in good health.

Notes on this clone: This CDR3 is also generated by other DNA sequences in the sample. This chain joins TRBV5-1 and TRBJ2-3; 7 bases map to TRBD1. CDR3 length: 14 amino acids. Trimming removed 4 bases from V and 3 bases from J; junction bases left unmatched: 5. In germline, CDR1 is SGHRS, CDR2 YFSETQ. CDR3 DNA sequence: TGCGCCAGCAGCCCGGGACAGACGACAGATACGCAGTATTTT. Amino acid sequence: CASSPGQTTDTQYF.

The table lists this clone with a count of one. This chain uses TRBV28 with TRBJ1-4; D gene unclear. The CDR3 loop spans 16 amino acids. CDR1 and CDR2 (germline): MDHEN, SYDVKM. Deletions cut 5 bases from V and 0 bases from J, with 13 bases between. CDR3 bases: TGTGCCAGCAGTCGCCGCCGGATTGCAACTAATGAAAAACTGTTTTTT. Translated: CASSRRRIATNEKLFF. The full variable domain, rest sourced from reference TRBV28 and TRBJ1-4, is DVKVTQSSRYLVKRTGEKVFLECVQDMDHENMFWYRQDPGLGLRLIYFSYDVKMKEKGDIPEGYSVSREKKERFSLILESASTNQTSMYLCASSRRRIATNEKLFFGSGTQLSVL.

The chain carries TRBV4-2 and TRBJ2-7; 9 nucleotides align to TRBD2. The V gene's germline CDR1 is LGHNA and CDR2 YNFKEQ. J was trimmed by 2 bases and V by 4 bases; bases with no gene match: 6. This CDR3 contains 15 residues. The CDR3 coding sequence is TGTGCCAGCAGCCGCCAGACTAGCGGAGCCTACGAGCAGTACTTC. It is translated as CASSRQTSGAYEQYF.

This clone has only a few counts. The V gene is TRBV9, the J gene TRBJ2-2; tentative D call: TRBD2 (5 bases). Per germline, CDR1 SGDLS and CDR2 YYNGEE. Trimming pared 0 bases from V and 5 bases from J, leaving 5 bases between. The CDR3 covers 13 residues. This CDR3 is CASSVVATGELFF. CDR3 bases: TGTGCCAGCAGCGTAGTAGCGACCGGGGAGCTGTTTTTT.

The chain couples TRBV5-1 to TRBJ2-1; 15 bases fit TRBD2. The CDR3 spans 19 residues. The V and J ends lost 4 bases and 6 bases, in that order; junction bases with no gene match: 14. Germline assignment: CDR1 SGHRS and CDR2 YFSETQ. CDR3 DNA sequence: TGCGCCAGCAGCACTGCGGCTGGACTAGCGGGAGGGCCGCCCAATGAGCAGTTCTTC. Its protein product is CASSTAAGLAGGPPNEQFF.

This chain uses TRBV19 with TRBJ2-7, with D possibly being TRBD1 or TRBD2 (5 bases each). The CDR3 spans 14 residues. Germline CDR1 is LNHDA and CDR2 is SQIVND (reference sequence). Trimming pared 5 bases from V and 3 bases from J, leaving 14 bases between. CDR3 sequence (DNA): TGTGCCAGTAGTCGACGGGACCAAAACTACGAGCAGTACTTC. Translated: CASSRRDQNYEQYF. Drawing the rest from reference TRBV19 and TRBJ2-7, the complete variable domain is DGGITQSPKYLFRKEGQNVTLSCEQNLNHDAMYWYRQDPGQGLRLIYYSQIVNDFQKGDIAEGYSVSREKKESFPLTVTSAQKNPTAFYLCASSRRDQNYEQYFGPGTRLTVT.

The gene calls are TRBV28 and TRBJ2-7, with TRBD1 matching 9 bases. V lost 6 bases, J lost 5 bases, and 11 bases stayed unmatched. There are 15 residues in the CDR3. Germline V gene sequence: CDR1 MDHEN, CDR2 SYDVKM. The CDR3 DNA sequence: TGTGCCAGCAGCTACCCCGGGACAGGGCTCAACGAGCAGTACTTC. Its protein is CASSYPGTGLNEQYF.

The chain has TRBV6-6 and TRBJ2-2; tentative D call: TRBD2 (6 bases). The CDR3 is made up of 16 amino acids. Germline V CDR1 and CDR2: MNHNY, SVGAGI (reference sequence). The V end was cut by 2 bases, the J end by 5 bases, with 15 bases between. CDR3 in DNA: TGTGCCAGCAGTTACGGGCGGGGAGTTGTTACCGGGGAGCTGTTTTTT. As protein: CASSYGRGVVTGELFF.

The gene calls are TRBV28 and TRBJ1-1; 7 bases map to TRBD1. The V segment lost 6 bases and the J segment 1 base; nucleotides outside the gene matches: 8. The germline gives CDR1 MDHEN, CDR2 SYDVKM. The length of the CDR3 is 15 residues. CDR3 protein: CASSPRQGSNTEAFF. In DNA form, the CDR3 reads TGTGCCAGCAGCCCACGACAGGGTTCGAACACTGAAGCTTTCTTT.

This chain uses TRBV7-9 with TRBJ2-2; D is ambiguous. The CDR3 extends over 16 amino acids. Germline V gene data show CDR1 as SEHNR and CDR2 as FQNEAQ (reference sequence). The V end was cut by 5 bases, the J end by 0 bases, with 13 bases between. Written as DNA, the CDR3 is TGTGCCAGCAGCCGATTCTTTTCTGCGAACACCGGGGAGCTGTTTTTT. The encoded protein is CASSRFFSANTGELFF.

The chain employs TRBV28 and TRBJ1-2, with 9 bases identical to TRBD1. The V gene's germline CDR1 is MDHEN and CDR2 SYDVKM. The CDR3 length is 12 residues. The ends lost 10 bases at V and 6 bases at J; junction bases unmatched: 6. The CDR3 protein is CATRQGVNGYTF. The CDR3 DNA reads TGTGCCACCAGACAGGGGGTGAATGGCTACACCTTC.

Regarding this clone: Other DNA sequences from this sample encode an identical CDR3 as well. The rearrangement joins TRBV28 to TRBJ1-5; unclear D gene. The CDR3 sequence is 12 residues long. Between the trimmed V and J ends, which lost 2 bases and 7 bases, there was a span of 6 bases. Germline V gene sequence: CDR1 MDHEN, CDR2 SYDVKM. The CDR3: CASSLISQPQHF. CDR3 DNA: TGTGCCAGCAGTTTAATCAGCCAGCCCCAGCATTTT.

This clone was detected only once. The chain uses TRBV6-5 and TRBJ2-1; no definite D call. Trimming removed 0 bases at V and 9 bases at J, with 15 bases between. Germline-derived CDR1 and CDR2 are MNHEY and SVGAGI. The CDR3 covers 15 residues. CDR3: CASSYSVAGLTEQFF. The CDR3, as DNA: TGTGCCAGCAGTTACTCAGTCGCCGGGCTTACTGAGCAGTTCTTC.

The rearrangement links TRBV6-5 to TRBJ2-7; 10 bases are a match to TRBD1. The CDR3 consists of 15 residues. Germline V lookup: CDR1 MNHEY, CDR2 SVGAGI. The V and J ends lost 2 bases and 2 bases, in that order; junction bases with no gene match: 3. CDR3 DNA sequence: TGTGCCAGCAGTTACGGGGGGACAGGGGCCTACGAGCAGTACTTC. Translating gives CASSYGGTGAYEQYF.

V usage is TRBV19 and J usage is TRBJ2-7; D not certain. This CDR3 contains 13 residues. In germline, CDR1 is LNHDA, CDR2 SQIVND (reference sequence). The V gene lost 1 base and the J gene lost 2 bases, with 6 bases spanning the gap. The CDR3 sequence: CASSIAPTYEQYF. Here the CDR3 DNA reads TGTGCCAGTAGTATAGCACCGACCTACGAGCAGTACTTC.

The chain links TRBV19 to TRBJ2-1; weak D call: TRBD1 (7 bases). Trimming took off 5 bases at V and 15 bases at J, with 20 bases between the two ends. The CDR3 has 13 amino acids. Germline lookup yields CDR1 LNHDA and CDR2 SQIVND (reference sequence). CDR3 amino acids: CASSSRDSPFRFF. In DNA, the CDR3 is TGTGCCAGTAGTTCGCGGGACAGCCCTTTTCGGTTCTTC.

This clone is a singleton in its sample. The V call is TRBV28, the J call TRBJ2-2; 8 nucleotides align to TRBD1. The V gene's germline CDR1 is MDHEN and CDR2 SYDVKM. The CDR3 loop spans 14 amino acids. The trim removed 9 bases at V and 2 bases at J, leaving 5 bases unmatched. CDR3 sequence: CASKTGVNTGELFF. In DNA form, the CDR3 reads TGTGCCAGTAAGACAGGGGTTAACACCGGGGAGCTGTTTTTT. Full variable domain (outside the CDR3, taken from reference TRBV28 and TRBJ2-2): DVKVTQSSRYLVKRTGEKVFLECVQDMDHENMFWYRQDPGLGLRLIYFSYDVKMKEKGDIPEGYSVSREKKERFSLILESASTNQTSMYLCASKTGVNTGELFFGEGSRLTVL.

CDR3 amino acids: CASSLHRVGETQYF. In DNA form, the CDR3 reads TGTGCCAGCAGCTTGCACAGGGTAGGGGAGACCCAGTACTTC. V is TRBV5-5 and J is TRBJ2-5; tentative D call: TRBD1 (6 bases). The CDR3 has 14 amino acids. CDR1 is SGHKS and CDR2 is YYEKEE in the germline V gene (reference sequence). Trimming pared 1 base from V and 5 bases from J, leaving 12 bases between.

This sequence joins TRBV5-4 and TRBJ2-1, with D perhaps matching TRBD1 or TRBD2 (7 bases each). V lost 4 bases to trimming and J lost 8 bases, with 19 bases between them. This CDR3 has 15 amino acids. Germline V gives CDR1 SGHNT, CDR2 YYREEE (reference sequence). The CDR3 sequence: CASSPRGGGEDEQFF. The CDR3 DNA follows: TGTGCCAGCAGCCCGAGGGGAGGGGGCGAGGATGAGCAGTTCTTC.

The chain carries TRBV19 and TRBJ2-1; 12 bases are shared with TRBD2. V trimming: 0 bases; J trimming: 5 bases; junction bases outside the gene matches: 8. The CDR3 is 18 amino acids. Germline CDR1 is LNHDA and CDR2 is SQIVND (reference sequence). CDR3 nucleotide sequence: TGTGCCAGTAGTATAGATAAGACACTAGCGGGAGGTAACAATGAGCAGTTCTTC. It codes for CASSIDKTLAGGNNEQFF.

The V call is TRBV2, the J call TRBJ2-5; D is unresolved. CDR3 length: 14 amino acids. Germline-derived CDR1 and CDR2 are SNHLY and FYNNEI. V was trimmed by 2 bases and J by 9 bases, leaving 16 bases between them. CDR3 sequence: CASSESEKRAAQYF. DNA for the CDR3: TGTGCCAGCAGTGAATCGGAGAAAAGGGCGGCCCAGTACTTC.

The chain couples TRBV5-4 to TRBJ2-1; TRBD2 matches at 9 bases. Trimming removed 4 bases from V and 0 bases from J; junction bases left unmatched: 5. The germline CDR1 and CDR2 sequences are SGHNT and YYREEE (reference sequence). The CDR3 is 16 residues long. The CDR3 here is CASSGLAGSSYNEQFF. DNA for the CDR3: TGTGCCAGCAGCGGGCTAGCGGGGAGCTCCTACAATGAGCAGTTCTTC.

The chain uses TRBV19 and TRBJ2-3; 7 bases fit TRBD2. The CDR3 contains 16 residues. J was trimmed by 2 bases and V by 1 base; bases with no gene match: 6. Per germline, CDR1 LNHDA and CDR2 SQIVND (reference sequence). The CDR3 bases are TGTGCCAGTAGTATAGGAGGGACTATAATCACAGATACGCAGTATTTT. It specifies CASSIGGTIITDTQYF.

The V call is TRBV9, the J call TRBJ2-2, with D perhaps matching TRBD1 (5 bases). The CDR3 is 15 amino acids. Germline loops: CDR1 SGDLS, CDR2 YYNGEE. V lost 3 bases and J lost 6, with 15 bases in between. The CDR3 region has the DNA TGTGCCAGCAGCGGCCTCAGCGACAGCTCCGGGGAGCTGTTTTTT. It codes for CASSGLSDSSGELFF.

Comment on this clone: The sample holds other DNA sequences that translate to the same CDR3. This sequence joins TRBV7-8 and TRBJ2-7, with a tentative D call TRBD1 (5 bases). Germline values: CDR1 SGHVS, CDR2 FQNEAQ. The V end was cut by 3 bases, the J end by 2 bases, with 11 bases between. The CDR3 covers 14 residues. The CDR3 DNA reads TGTGCCAGCAGCTTGGTCGACAGTACCTACGAGCAGTACTTC. It codes for CASSLVDSTYEQYF. The full variable domain, in which reference TRBV7-8 and TRBJ2-7 provide the parts outside the CDR3, is GAGVSQSPRYKVAKRGQDVALRCDPISGHVSLFWYQQALGQGPEFLTYFQNEAQLDKSGLPSDRFFAERPEGSVSTLKIQRTQQEDSAVYLCASSLVDSTYEQYFGPGTRLTVT.

The rearrangement joins TRBV6-1 to TRBJ2-2; unclear D gene. The V end was cut by 5 bases, the J end by 4 bases, with 8 bases between. From germline, CDR1 is MNHNS and CDR2 SASEGT. The CDR3 spans 13 residues. The CDR3 here is CASSRRTTGELFF. CDR3 bases: TGTGCCAGCAGTCGGCGGACCACCGGGGAGCTGTTTTTT.

V and J are TRBV5-4 and TRBJ2-7; tentative D call: TRBD2 (5 bases). The CDR3 loop spans 15 amino acids. V gave up 4 bases and J gave up 6 bases, with 20 bases separating them. The germline gives CDR1 SGHNT, CDR2 YYREEE (reference sequence). DNA of the CDR3: TGTGCCAGCAGCAGAAGCGGCCCCCTCTCCGCCGAGCAGTACTTC. Translation: CASSRSGPLSAEQYF. The full variable domain, with the rest looked up from reference TRBV5-4 and TRBJ2-7, is ETGVTQSPTHLIKTRGQQVTLRCSSQSGHNTVSWYQQALGQGPQFIFQYYREEENGRGNFPPRFSGLQFPNYSSELNVNALELDDSALYLCASSRSGPLSAEQYFGPGTRLTVT.

The chain uses TRBV14 and TRBJ2-7; TRBD1 aligns across 9 bases. The junction had 8 bases not matched to a gene; V was cut back by 4 bases and J by 4 bases. The CDR3 runs to 15 residues. The germline CDR1 and CDR2 sequences are SGHDN and FVKESK. The CDR3 loop is CASSRQPGQGYEQYF. The CDR3 DNA follows: TGTGCCAGCAGCCGGCAACCGGGACAGGGTTACGAGCAGTACTTC.

J is TRBJ1-1 and V is TRBV5-1; TRBD1 matches 9 bases. Germline loops: CDR1 SGHRS, CDR2 YFSETQ. Trimming took 4 bases from V and 5 from J; bases not matched to a gene: 9. The CDR3 consists of 15 residues. The CDR3, as DNA: TGCGCCAGCAGCCCCACAGGGGGCGTTGGTACTGAAGCTTTCTTT. The encoded protein is CASSPTGGVGTEAFF.

V gene TRBV6-5 combines with J gene TRBJ2-6; D gene uncertain. Germline CDR1 is MNHEY and CDR2 is SVGAGI. The CDR3 covers 11 residues. Between the trimmed V and J ends, which lost 5 bases and 6 bases, there was a span of 2 bases. The CDR3 spells CASSPANVLTF. The CDR3 DNA reads as TGTGCCAGCAGTCCGGCCAACGTCCTGACTTTC.